This T cell receptor beta chain originates from a study of T cells after yellow fever vaccination. In this sample, this clonotype turned up a few times. Trimming took off 5 bases at V and 7 bases at J, with 16 bases between the two ends. The CDR3 is 14 amino acids. Germline V lookup: CDR1 SGHTA, CDR2 FQGNSA. TCRdb re-called the 5' RACE reads through MiXCR, storing one row per CDR3 protein. The data contain hundreds of thousands of distinct CDR3 sequences, roughly an eighth of them singletons. Source: PBMCs, taken on the day of the yellow fever booster vaccination. This receptor was identified in a man in his thirties or forties who received the YFV17D yellow fever vaccine. The gene calls are TRBV7-2 and TRBJ2-3; D uncertain. The CDR3 DNA follows: TGTGCCAGCAGCCTAAATCACGACCGAAATACGCAGTATTTT. This gives the protein CASSLNHDRNTQYF.